The 5 T cell receptor beta chains presented below share a single source sample, sequenced in a study of T-cell reconstitution after alpha-beta-depleted transplantation in children listed by TCRdb under 2016. The library came from PCR. This sample was sequenced with an Illumina HiSeq 2500. To normalize quantification of the TCRbeta repertoire, the TCR libraries were built with molecular barcoding that relied on unique molecular identifiers. The public sequencing data were trimmed at Q25 with fastp and processed into clonotypes with MiXCR by TCRdb, which kept only in-frame beta chains. A single entry per CDR3 protein holds the most common genes and DNA from its merged rows. This sample has about 270,000 distinct CDR3 sequences in its table, and almost 10% of those were observed once. Together, the top ten hold around 10% of the sample. The sample here was PBMCs from the stem cell graft donor, taken from the stem cell graft. The receptors were sampled from a human donor who donated a stem cell graft to a child with SCID.

This clonotype was observed many times. The chain uses TRBV20-1 and TRBJ2-2; D remains ambiguous. The CDR3 consists of 16 residues. CDR1 DFQATT and CDR2 SNEGSKA come from the germline V gene (reference sequence). V was cut by 6 bases and J by 1 base, with 18 bases left in between. The CDR3 protein is CSAVGYGFLNTGELFF. The CDR3 DNA reads TGCAGTGCCGTCGGGTACGGATTTTTGAACACCGGGGAGCTGTTTTTT.

By frequency in the sample, this clonotype is medium-sized (0.01 to 0.1%). This chain joins TRBV5-1 and TRBJ2-5; the match to TRBD1 covers 10 bases. The CDR3 spans 15 residues. The V gene end was trimmed by 4 bases and the J gene end by 5 bases; junction bases not matched to a gene: 8. Germline V CDR1 and CDR2: SGHRS, YFSETQ. CDR3 DNA: TGCGCCAGCAGCATGGACAGGGGGAATTCGGAGACCCAGTACTTC. Amino acids: CASSMDRGNSETQYF.

This sequence joins TRBV12-3 or TRBV12-4 and TRBJ2-3; D is perhaps TRBD1 (7 bases). Deletions cut 2 bases from V and 0 bases from J, with 15 bases between. CDR3 length: 17 amino acids. CDR3 coding DNA: TGTGCCAGCAGTTTATGGCAGGGGGGATGGAGCACAGATACGCAGTATTTT. Amino acid sequence: CASSLWQGGWSTDTQYF.

This rearrangement joins TRBV6-5 to TRBJ2-1; D call uncertain. Between the trimmed V and J ends, which lost 2 bases and 7 bases, there was a span of 12 bases. The CDR3 loop spans 14 amino acids. The germline gives CDR1 MNHEY, CDR2 SVGAGI. CDR3 nucleotide sequence: TGTGCCAGCAGTTACAAAGTATATGCGAATGAGCAGTTCTTC. Residues: CASSYKVYANEQFF.

This clonotype was counted ten times or more. The chain carries TRBV9 and TRBJ2-1, with 15 bases identical to TRBD2. The ends lost 3 bases at V and 9 bases at J; junction bases unmatched: 4. This CDR3 is 15 amino acids long. Germline V gene lookup returns CDR1 SGDLS and CDR2 YYNGEE. The DNA for the CDR3 is TGTGCCAGCAGCGGGACTAGCGGGGGGGTCAGTGAGCAGTTCTTC. This sequence encodes CASSGTSGGVSEQFF.